One and the same sample provided the 9 T cell receptor beta chains below, sequenced in a study of glioma-infiltrating T cells. The iRepertoire nested amplicon-rescue multiplex PCR amplified TCR alpha and beta CDR3s from RNA. In TCRdb, the multiplex PCR reads were re-called with MiXCR into one record per CDR3 protein. The sample lists 100,000 to 150,000 distinct CDR3 sequences; roughly 25% were seen once. Sample: glioma tissue, nonneoplastic brain tissue, or PBMCs (not recorded which). The receptors derive from a human donor with low-grade glioma or glioblastoma, undergoing nonglioma brain surgery, or in good health (not recorded which).

This clonotype showed up many times. The chain links TRBV2 to TRBJ1-6; no firm D call. The germline V gene has CDR1 SNHLY and CDR2 FYNNEI. Trimming removed 4 bases at V and 7 bases at J, with 11 bases between. The CDR3 runs to 14 residues. CDR3 protein: CASSVRGANSPLHF. CDR3 coding DNA: TGTGCCAGCAGTGTTCGGGGTGCGAATTCACCCCTCCACTTT.

The rearrangement links TRBV9 to TRBJ2-1, with D tentatively TRBD2 (7 bases). This CDR3 comprises 15 residues. V was pared by 1 base and J by 5 bases, with 13 bases between. Germline CDR1 is SGDLS and CDR2 is YYNGEE. In nucleotides, the CDR3 is TGTGCCAGCAGCGTATGGGGGGGGCTCCACAATGAGCAGTTCTTC. Its translation: CASSVWGGLHNEQFF.

This clonotype has ten or more counts. The chain joins TRBV19 to TRBJ2-2; 10 bases map to TRBD1. Germline trimming cut 4 bases from V and 4 bases from J; bases unmatched to any gene: 6. The CDR3 is made up of 16 amino acids. Germline V gives CDR1 LNHDA, CDR2 SQIVND (reference sequence). The CDR3, as DNA: TGTGCCAGTAGTACGGGGACAGGGGACATCACCGGGGAGCTGTTTTTT. Protein product: CASSTGTGDITGELFF.

Notes on this clonotype: A read error is possible here, since a much larger clone lies one base away. The J gene is TRBJ2-3, the V gene TRBV19; D gene uncertain. Looked up from germline, CDR1 is LNHDA and CDR2 is SQIVND (reference sequence). The CDR3 has 16 amino acids. V gave up 9 bases and J gave up 4 bases, with 23 bases separating them. The CDR3 sequence is CASAKFPGGSADTQYF. In DNA form, the CDR3 reads TGTGCCAGCGCAAAATTCCCCGGCGGAAGCGCAGATACGCAGTATTTT.

This clonotype was seen ten or more times. The V call is TRBV27, the J call TRBJ2-3, with 12 bases lining up with TRBD1. The CDR3 is made up of 16 amino acids. V was clipped by 6 bases and J by 6 bases; unmatched bases: 10. From germline, CDR1 is MNHEY and CDR2 SMNVEV (reference sequence). Here the CDR3 reads CASSPRGTGGIDTQYF. In nucleotides, the CDR3 is TGTGCCAGCAGCCCCCGGGGGACAGGGGGCATCGATACGCAGTATTTT.

This clonotype was seen repeatedly, ten times or more. The chain combines TRBV7-9 with TRBJ2-7; 8 nucleotides match TRBD1. Germline CDR1 is SEHNR and CDR2 is FQNEAQ (reference sequence). V shed 5 bases and J 6 bases; nucleotides not matched to a gene: 9. The CDR3 is 14 amino acids. CDR3 loop: CASSNADRVGEQYF. CDR3 bases: TGTGCCAGCAGCAACGCGGACAGGGTGGGCGAGCAGTACTTC.

This clonotype was seen ten or more times. This chain links TRBV4-3 with TRBJ2-3; a possible D gene is TRBD1 (5 bases). Germline V lookup: CDR1 LGHNA, CDR2 YSLEER. Trimming took 1 base from V and 4 from J, leaving 15 bases between them. This CDR3 contains 16 residues. The chain's CDR3 is CASSQGVGQGPDTQYF. The CDR3 coding sequence is TGCGCCAGCAGCCAAGGAGTGGGTCAGGGCCCAGATACGCAGTATTTT.

Ten or more counts support this clonotype. The V call is TRBV7-9, the J call TRBJ2-1; 7 bases fit TRBD2. Germline-derived CDR1 and CDR2 are SEHNR and FQNEAQ (reference sequence). This CDR3 contains 15 residues. V was clipped by 1 base and J by 8 bases; unmatched bases: 8. The CDR3 is CASSLGETSIYEQFF. CDR3 coding DNA: TGTGCCAGCAGCTTAGGTGAGACTAGCATCTATGAGCAGTTCTTC.

This clonotype was counted at least ten times. The chain uses TRBV28 and TRBJ2-5; D call uncertain. Germline CDR1 MDHEN, CDR2 SYDVKM. Trimming pared 2 bases from V and 5 bases from J, leaving 12 bases between. The CDR3 is 14 amino acids. CDR3 nucleotides: TGTGCCAGCAGTTTAGTAGGTCGGCCCGAGACCCAGTACTTC. This translates into CASSLVGRPETQYF.